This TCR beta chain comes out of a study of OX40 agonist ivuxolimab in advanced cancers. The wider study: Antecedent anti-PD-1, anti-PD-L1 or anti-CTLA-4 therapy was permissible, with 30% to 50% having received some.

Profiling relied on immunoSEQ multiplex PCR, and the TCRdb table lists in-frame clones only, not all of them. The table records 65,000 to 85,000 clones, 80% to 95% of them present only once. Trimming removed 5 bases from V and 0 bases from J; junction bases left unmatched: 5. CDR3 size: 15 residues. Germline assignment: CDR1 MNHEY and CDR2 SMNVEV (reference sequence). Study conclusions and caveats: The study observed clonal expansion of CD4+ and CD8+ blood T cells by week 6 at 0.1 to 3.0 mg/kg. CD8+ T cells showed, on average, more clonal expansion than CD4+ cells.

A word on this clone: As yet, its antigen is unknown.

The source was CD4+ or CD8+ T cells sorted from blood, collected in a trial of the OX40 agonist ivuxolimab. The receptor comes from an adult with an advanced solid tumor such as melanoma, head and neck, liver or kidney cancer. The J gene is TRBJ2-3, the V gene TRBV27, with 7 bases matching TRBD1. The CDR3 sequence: CASSDRVESTDTQYF. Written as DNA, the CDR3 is TGTGCCAGCAGTGACAGGGTAGAAAGCACAGATACGCAGTATTTT.